Listed below are T cell receptor beta chains from one sample, sequenced in a study of tumor-infiltrating lymphocytes in primary liver carcinoma. TCRdb re-called the multiplex PCR reads through MiXCR, storing one row per CDR3 protein. The sample shows 60,000 or so distinct CDR3 sequences, around 64% of them seen only once. The source material was liver tumor tissue from sampling region 2. The receptors come from a middle-aged man with primary liver carcinoma and hepatitis B virus infection. The CDR3 runs from the conserved cysteine through the conserved F or W. D genes are given only for firm matches. Clone size is stated in some rows and not others, as once, few, many or a class when expanded.

j_call: TRBJ2-5; d_call: .; clone_size: .; v_call: TRBV11-2; cdr3_aa: CVSSLVAAHETQYF; cdr3_nt: TGTGTCAGCAGCTTAGTGGCAGCCCACGAGACCCAGTACTTC
j_call: TRBJ2-1; d_call: TRBD1; clone_size: .; v_call: TRBV11-2; cdr3_aa: CTSSPVRGSEQFF; cdr3_nt: TGTACCAGCAGCCCTGTCAGGGGGAGTGAGCAGTTCTTC
j_call: TRBJ1-5; d_call: .; clone_size: .; v_call: TRBV12-3/TRBV12-4; cdr3_aa: CVSSGGAGQPQHF; cdr3_nt: TGTGTCAGCAGTGGGGGGGCAGGGCAGCCCCAGCATTTT
j_call: TRBJ2-7; d_call: TRBD1; clone_size: .; v_call: TRBV11-2; cdr3_aa: CAISLNPGQSYEYYF; cdr3_nt: TGCGCCATCAGCCTAAATCCGGGACAGTCCTACGAGTACTACTTC
j_call: TRBJ2-7; d_call: TRBD1; clone_size: few; v_call: TRBV29-1; cdr3_aa: CGVEDRRHDGQYF; cdr3_nt: TGCGGCGTAGAGGACAGGCGCCACGACGGGCAGTACTTC
j_call: TRBJ1-3; d_call: TRBD1; clone_size: few; v_call: TRBV4-3; cdr3_aa: CASSQAATGGGNTIYF; cdr3_nt: TGCGCCAGCAGCCAAGCCGCGACAGGGGGTGGAAACACCATATATTTT
j_call: TRBJ1-6; d_call: .; clone_size: many; v_call: TRBV6-1; cdr3_aa: CASDNQGYGSPLHF; cdr3_nt: TGTGCCAGCGACAATCAGGGTTATGGTTCACCCCTCCACTTT
j_call: TRBJ2-1; d_call: .; clone_size: few; v_call: TRBV5-1; cdr3_aa: CASSLVAESYNEQFF; cdr3_nt: TGCGCCAGCAGCTTGGTTGCGGAATCCTACAATGAGCAGTTCTTC
j_call: TRBJ2-3; d_call: TRBD2; clone_size: .; v_call: TRBV11-2; cdr3_aa: CASSLVRLAGGPIADTQYF; cdr3_nt: TGTGCCAGCAGCTTAGTCAGACTAGCGGGAGGGCCGATCGCAGATACGCAGTATTTT
j_call: TRBJ1-1; d_call: TRBD1; clone_size: .; v_call: TRBV29-1; cdr3_aa: CSVLRTGSNTEAFF; cdr3_nt: TGCAGCGTTCTTCGGACAGGCAGTAACACTGAAGCTTTCTTT